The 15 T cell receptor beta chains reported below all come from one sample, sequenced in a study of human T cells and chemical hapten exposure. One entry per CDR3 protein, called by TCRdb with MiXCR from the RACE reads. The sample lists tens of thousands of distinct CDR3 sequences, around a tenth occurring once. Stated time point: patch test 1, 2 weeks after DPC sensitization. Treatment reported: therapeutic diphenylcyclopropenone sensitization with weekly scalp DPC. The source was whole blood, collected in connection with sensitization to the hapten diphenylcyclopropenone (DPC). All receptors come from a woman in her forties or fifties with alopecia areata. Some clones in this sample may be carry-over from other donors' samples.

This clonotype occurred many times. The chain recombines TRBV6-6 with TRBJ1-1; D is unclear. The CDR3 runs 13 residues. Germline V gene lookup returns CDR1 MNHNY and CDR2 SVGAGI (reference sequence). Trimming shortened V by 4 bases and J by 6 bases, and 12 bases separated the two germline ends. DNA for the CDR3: TGTGCCAGCAGTTCCCTCAAGGAGGCTGAAGCTTTCTTT. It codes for CASSSLKEAEAFF.

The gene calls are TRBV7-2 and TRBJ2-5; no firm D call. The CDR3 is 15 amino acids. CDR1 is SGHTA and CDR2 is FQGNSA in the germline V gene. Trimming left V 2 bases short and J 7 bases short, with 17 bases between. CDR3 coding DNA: TGTGCCAGCAGCTTATATGGCGTTGGTTCGGGGACCCAGTACTTC. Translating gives CASSLYGVGSGTQYF.

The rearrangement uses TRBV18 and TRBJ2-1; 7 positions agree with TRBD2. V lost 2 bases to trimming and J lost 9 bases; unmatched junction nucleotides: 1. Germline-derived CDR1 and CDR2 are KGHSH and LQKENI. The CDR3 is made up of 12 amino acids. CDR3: CASSPGGGEQFF. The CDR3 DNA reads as TGTGCCAGCTCACCAGGGGGGGGTGAGCAGTTCTTC.

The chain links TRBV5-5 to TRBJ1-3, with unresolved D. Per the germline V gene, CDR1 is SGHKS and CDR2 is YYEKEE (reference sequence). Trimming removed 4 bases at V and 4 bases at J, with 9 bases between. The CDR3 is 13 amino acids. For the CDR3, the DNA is TGTGCCAGCAGCGTACTCCCCGGAAACACCATATATTTT. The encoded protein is CASSVLPGNTIYF.

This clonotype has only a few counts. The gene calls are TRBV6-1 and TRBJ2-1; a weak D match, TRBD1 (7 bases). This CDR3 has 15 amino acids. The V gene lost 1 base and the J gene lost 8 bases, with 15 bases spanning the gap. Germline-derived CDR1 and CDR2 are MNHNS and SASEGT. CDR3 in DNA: TGTGCCAGCAGTGAAGAGACAGGGAGGTTTTATGAGCAGTTCTTC. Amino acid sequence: CASSEETGRFYEQFF.

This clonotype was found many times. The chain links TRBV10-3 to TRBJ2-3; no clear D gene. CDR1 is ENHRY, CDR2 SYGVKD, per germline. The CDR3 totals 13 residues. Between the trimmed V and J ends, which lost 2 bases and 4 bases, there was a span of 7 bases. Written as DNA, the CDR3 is TGTGCCATCAGTGAGGACTCATCAGATACGCAGTATTTT. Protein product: CAISEDSSDTQYF.

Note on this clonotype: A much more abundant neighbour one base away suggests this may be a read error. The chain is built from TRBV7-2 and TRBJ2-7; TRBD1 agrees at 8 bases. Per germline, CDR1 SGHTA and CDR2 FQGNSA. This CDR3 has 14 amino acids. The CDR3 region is CASSPGTGLGERYF. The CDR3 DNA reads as TGTGCCAGCAGCCCCGGGACAGGTCTAGGCGAGCGGTACTTC.

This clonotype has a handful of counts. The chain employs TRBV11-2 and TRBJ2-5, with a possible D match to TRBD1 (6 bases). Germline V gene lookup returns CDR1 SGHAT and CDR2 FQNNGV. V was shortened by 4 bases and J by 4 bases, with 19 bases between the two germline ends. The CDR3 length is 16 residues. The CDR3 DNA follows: TGTGCCAGCAGCTCTCAGGGGCGAGAGGGTGGAGAGACCCAGTACTTC. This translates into CASSSQGREGGETQYF.

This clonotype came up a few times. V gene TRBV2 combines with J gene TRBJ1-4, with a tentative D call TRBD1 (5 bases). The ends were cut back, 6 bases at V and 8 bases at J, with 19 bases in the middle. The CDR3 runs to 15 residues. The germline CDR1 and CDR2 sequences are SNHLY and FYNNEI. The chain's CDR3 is CASREPGRGSEKLFF. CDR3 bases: TGTGCCAGCAGAGAACCGGGGCGAGGGAGCGAAAAACTGTTTTTT.

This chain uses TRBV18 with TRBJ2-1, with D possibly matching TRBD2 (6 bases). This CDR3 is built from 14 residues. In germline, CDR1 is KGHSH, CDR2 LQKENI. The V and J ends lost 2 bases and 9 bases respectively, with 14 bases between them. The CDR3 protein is CASSPELAGAEQFF. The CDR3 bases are TGTGCCAGCTCACCAGAACTAGCCGGGGCTGAGCAGTTCTTC. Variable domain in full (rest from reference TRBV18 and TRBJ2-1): NAGVMQNPRHLVRRRGQEARLRCSPMKGHSHVYWYRQLPEEGLKFMVYLQKENIIDESGMPKERFSAEFPKEGPSILRIQQVVRGDSAAYFCASSPELAGAEQFFGPGTRLTVL.

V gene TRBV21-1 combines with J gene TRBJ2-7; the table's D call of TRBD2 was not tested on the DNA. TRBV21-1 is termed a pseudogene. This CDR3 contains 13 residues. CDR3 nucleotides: TGTGCCAGGCTCGGGACTTCTACCTACGAGCAGTACTTC. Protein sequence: CARLGTSTYEQYF.

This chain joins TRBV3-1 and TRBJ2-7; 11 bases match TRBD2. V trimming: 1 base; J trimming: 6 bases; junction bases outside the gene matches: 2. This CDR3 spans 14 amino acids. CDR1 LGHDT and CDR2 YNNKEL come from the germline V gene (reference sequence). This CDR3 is CASSQGLAGGEQYF. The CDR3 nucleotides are TGTGCCAGCAGCCAAGGCCTAGCGGGAGGCGAGCAGTACTTC.

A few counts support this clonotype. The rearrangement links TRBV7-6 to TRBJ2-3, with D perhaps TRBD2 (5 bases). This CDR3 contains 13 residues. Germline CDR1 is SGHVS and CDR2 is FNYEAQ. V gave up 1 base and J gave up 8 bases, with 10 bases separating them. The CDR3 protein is CASSLVGLATQYF. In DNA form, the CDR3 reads TGTGCCAGCAGCTTAGTCGGGCTAGCTACGCAGTATTTT.

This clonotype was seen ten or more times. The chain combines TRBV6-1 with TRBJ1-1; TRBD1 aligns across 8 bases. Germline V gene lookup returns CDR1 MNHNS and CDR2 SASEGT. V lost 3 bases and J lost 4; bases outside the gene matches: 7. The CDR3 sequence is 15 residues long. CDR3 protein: CASSEDRVFRTEAFF. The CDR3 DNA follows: TGTGCCAGCAGTGAGGACAGGGTATTCCGCACTGAAGCTTTCTTT.

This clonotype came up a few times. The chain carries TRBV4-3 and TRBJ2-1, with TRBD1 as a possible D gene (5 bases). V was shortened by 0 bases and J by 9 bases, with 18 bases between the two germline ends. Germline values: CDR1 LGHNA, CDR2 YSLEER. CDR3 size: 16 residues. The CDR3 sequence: CASSQDWTTRFSEQFF. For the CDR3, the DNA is TGCGCCAGCAGCCAAGATTGGACAACCCGATTTTCTGAGCAGTTCTTC.